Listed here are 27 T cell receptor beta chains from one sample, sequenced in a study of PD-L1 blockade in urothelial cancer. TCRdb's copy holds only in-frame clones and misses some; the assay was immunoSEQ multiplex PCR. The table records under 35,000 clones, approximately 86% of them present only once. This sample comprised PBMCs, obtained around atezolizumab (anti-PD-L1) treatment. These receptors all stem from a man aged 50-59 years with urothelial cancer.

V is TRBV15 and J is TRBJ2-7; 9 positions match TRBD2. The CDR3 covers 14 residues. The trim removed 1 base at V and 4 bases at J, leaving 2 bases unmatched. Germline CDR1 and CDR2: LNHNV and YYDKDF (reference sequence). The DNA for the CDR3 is TGTGCCACCAGCAGAGGCGCGGGGGGGTACGAGCAGTACTTC. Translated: CATSRGAGGYEQYF.

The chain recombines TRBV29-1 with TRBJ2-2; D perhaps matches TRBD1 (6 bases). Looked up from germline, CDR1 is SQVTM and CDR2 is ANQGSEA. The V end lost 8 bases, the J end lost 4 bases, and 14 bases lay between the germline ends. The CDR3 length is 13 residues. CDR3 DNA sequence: TGCAGCTCCAGGATAGGGGGCACCGGGGAGCTGTTTTTT. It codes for CSSRIGGTGELFF.

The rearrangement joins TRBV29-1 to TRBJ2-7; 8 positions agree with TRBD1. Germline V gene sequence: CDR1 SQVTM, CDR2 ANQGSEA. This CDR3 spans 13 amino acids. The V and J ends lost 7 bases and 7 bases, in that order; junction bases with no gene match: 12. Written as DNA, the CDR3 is TGCAGCGCAGGCCCGGCAGGGGGCAGGGAGCAGTACTTC. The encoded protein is CSAGPAGGREQYF.

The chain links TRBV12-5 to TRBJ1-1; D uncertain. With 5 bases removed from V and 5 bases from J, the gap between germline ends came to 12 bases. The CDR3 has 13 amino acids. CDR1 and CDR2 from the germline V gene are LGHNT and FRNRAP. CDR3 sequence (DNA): TGTGCTAGTGGTGAAAGAGGGTGGACTGAAGCTTTCTTT. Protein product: CASGERGWTEAFF.

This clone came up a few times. In DNA, the CDR3 is TGTGCCAGTATCCTAGGAGCGGGTAGCACAGATACGCAGTATTTT. This codes for CASILGAGSTDTQYF. The chain has TRBV28 and TRBJ2-3, with D perhaps matching TRBD2 (6 bases). Between the trimmed V and J ends, which lost 9 bases and 0 bases, there was a span of 16 bases. The CDR3 consists of 15 residues. Germline lookup yields CDR1 MDHEN and CDR2 SYDVKM.

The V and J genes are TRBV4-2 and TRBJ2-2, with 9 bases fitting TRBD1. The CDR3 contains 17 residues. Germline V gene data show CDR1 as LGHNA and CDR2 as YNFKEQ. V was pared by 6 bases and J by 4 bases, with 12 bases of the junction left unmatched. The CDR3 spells CASRESGTGWGTGELFF. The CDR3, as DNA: TGTGCCAGCAGAGAATCCGGGACAGGGTGGGGCACCGGGGAGCTGTTTTTT.

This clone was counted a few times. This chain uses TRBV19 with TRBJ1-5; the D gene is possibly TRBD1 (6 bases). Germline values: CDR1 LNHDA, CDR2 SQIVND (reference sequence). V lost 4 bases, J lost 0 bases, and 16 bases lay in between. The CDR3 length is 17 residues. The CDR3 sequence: CASSKPLTGHSNQPQHF. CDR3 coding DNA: TGTGCCAGTAGTAAGCCACTAACAGGGCATAGCAATCAGCCCCAGCATTTT. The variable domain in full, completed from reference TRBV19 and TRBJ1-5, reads DGGITQSPKYLFRKEGQNVTLSCEQNLNHDAMYWYRQDPGQGLRLIYYSQIVNDFQKGDIAEGYSVSREKKESFPLTVTSAQKNPTAFYLCASSKPLTGHSNQPQHFGDGTRLSIL.

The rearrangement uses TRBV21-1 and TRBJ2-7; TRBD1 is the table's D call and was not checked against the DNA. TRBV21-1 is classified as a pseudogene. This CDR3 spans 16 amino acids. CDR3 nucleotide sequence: TGTGCCAGCAGCCCGAGAAGACAGGGGAGCTCCTACGAGCAGTACTTC. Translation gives CASSPRRQGSSYEQYF.

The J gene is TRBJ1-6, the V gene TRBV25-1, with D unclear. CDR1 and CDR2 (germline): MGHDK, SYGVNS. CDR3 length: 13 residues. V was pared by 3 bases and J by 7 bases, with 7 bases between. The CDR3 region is CASSDRGNSPLHF. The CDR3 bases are TGTGCCAGCAGTGATCGAGGGAATTCACCCCTCCACTTT. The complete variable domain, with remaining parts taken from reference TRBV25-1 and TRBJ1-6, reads EADIYQTPRYLVIGTGKKITLECSQTMGHDKMYWYQQDPGMELHLIHYSYGVNSTEKGDLSSESTVSRIRTEHFPLTLESARPSHTSQYLCASSDRGNSPLHFGNGTRLTVT.

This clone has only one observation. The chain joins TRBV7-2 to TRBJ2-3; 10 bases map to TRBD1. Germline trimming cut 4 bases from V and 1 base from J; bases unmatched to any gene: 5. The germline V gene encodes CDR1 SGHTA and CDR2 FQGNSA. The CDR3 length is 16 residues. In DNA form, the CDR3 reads TGTGCCAGCAGCTCCCGACAGGGGGCCCGCACAGATACGCAGTATTTT. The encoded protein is CASSSRQGARTDTQYF.

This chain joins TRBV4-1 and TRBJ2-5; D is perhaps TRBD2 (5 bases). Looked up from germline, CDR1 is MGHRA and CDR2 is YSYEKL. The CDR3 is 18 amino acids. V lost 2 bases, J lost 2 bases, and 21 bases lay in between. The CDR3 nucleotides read TGCGCCAGCAGCCAACCCAACTGGGTCGGGGATACTCAAGAGACCCAGTACTTC. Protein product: CASSQPNWVGDTQETQYF.

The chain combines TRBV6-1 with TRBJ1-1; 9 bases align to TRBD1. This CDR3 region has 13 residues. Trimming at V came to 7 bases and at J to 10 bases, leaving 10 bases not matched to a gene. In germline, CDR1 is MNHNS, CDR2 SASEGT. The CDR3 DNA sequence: TGTGCCAGCATCTCGGACAGGGGTCTCACAGCTTTCTTT. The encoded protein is CASISDRGLTAFF.

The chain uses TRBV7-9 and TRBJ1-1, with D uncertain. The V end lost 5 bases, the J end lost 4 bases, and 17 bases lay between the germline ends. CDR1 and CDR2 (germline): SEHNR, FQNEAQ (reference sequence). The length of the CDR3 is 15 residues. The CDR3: CASSPRVSRGTEAFF. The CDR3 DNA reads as TGTGCCAGCAGCCCCCGGGTGTCTCGGGGCACTGAAGCTTTCTTT.

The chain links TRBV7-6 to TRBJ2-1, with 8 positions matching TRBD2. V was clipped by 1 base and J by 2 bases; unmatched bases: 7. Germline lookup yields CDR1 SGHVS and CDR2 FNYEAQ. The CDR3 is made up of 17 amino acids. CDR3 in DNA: TGTGCCAGCAGCTTAGAGTCGGGAGGGGGGGCCTACAATGAGCAGTTCTTC. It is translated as CASSLESGGGAYNEQFF. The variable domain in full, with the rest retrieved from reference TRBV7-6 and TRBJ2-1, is GAGVSQSPRYKVTKRGQDVALRCDPISGHVSLYWYRQALGQGPEFLTYFNYEAQQDKSGLPNDRFSAERPEGSISTLTIQRTEQRDSAMYRCASSLESGGGAYNEQFFGPGTRLTVL.

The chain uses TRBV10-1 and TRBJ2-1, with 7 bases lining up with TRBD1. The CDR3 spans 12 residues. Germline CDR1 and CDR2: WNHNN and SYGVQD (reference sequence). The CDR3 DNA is TGCCAAGGGGGCCCAGATGTGGATGAGCAGTTCTTC. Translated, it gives CQGGPDVDEQFF.

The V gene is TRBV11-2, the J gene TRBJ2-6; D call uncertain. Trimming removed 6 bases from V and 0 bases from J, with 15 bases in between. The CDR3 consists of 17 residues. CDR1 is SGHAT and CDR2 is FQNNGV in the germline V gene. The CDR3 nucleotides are TGTGCCAGCAGTCCGTTTCCAGTTTACTCTGGGGCCAACGTCCTGACTTTC. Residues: CASSPFPVYSGANVLTF.

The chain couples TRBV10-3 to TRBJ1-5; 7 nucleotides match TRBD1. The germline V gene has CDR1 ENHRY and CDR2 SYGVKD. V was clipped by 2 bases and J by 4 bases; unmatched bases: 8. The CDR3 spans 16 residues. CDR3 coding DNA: TGTGCCATCAGTGAGGGGCCAAACAGGGGAAATCAGCCCCAGCATTTT. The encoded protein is CAISEGPNRGNQPQHF.

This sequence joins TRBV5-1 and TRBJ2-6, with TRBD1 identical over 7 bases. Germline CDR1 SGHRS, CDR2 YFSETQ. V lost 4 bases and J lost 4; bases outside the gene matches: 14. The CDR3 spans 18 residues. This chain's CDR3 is CASSGSGTASLGANVLTF. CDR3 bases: TGCGCCAGCAGCGGATCCGGGACAGCCTCTCTGGGGGCCAACGTCCTGACTTTC.

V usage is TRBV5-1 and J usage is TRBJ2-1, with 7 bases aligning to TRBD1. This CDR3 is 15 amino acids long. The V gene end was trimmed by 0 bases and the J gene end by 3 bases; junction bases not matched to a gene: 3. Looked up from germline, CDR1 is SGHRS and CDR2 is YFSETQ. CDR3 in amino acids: CASSLEGADYNEQFF. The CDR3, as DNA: TGCGCCAGCAGCTTGGAGGGGGCGGACTACAATGAGCAGTTCTTC.

CDR3 bases: TGTGCTAGTGGCCCCGATAGTTATGAGACCCAGTACTTC. It encodes CASGPDSYETQYF. This rearrangement joins TRBV12-5 to TRBJ2-5; no clear D gene. The CDR3 covers 13 residues. Per germline, CDR1 LGHNT and CDR2 FRNRAP. The germline V and J ends were trimmed by 6 bases and 5 bases, with 13 bases remaining between them.

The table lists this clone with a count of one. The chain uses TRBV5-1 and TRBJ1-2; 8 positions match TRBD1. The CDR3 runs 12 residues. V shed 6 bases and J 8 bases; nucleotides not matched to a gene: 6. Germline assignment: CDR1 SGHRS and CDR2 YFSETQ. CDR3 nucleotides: TGCGCCAGCACGGCCAGGGGGCGAGGCTACACCTTC. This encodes CASTARGRGYTF.

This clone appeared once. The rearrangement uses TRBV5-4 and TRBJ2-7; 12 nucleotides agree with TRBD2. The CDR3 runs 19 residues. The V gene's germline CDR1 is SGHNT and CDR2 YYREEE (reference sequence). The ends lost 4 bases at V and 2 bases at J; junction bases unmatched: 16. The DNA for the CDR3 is TGTGCCAGCAGCCACCAGGCTAGCGGGGGGGCAGGTCGGGCCTACGAGCAGTACTTC. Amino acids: CASSHQASGGAGRAYEQYF.

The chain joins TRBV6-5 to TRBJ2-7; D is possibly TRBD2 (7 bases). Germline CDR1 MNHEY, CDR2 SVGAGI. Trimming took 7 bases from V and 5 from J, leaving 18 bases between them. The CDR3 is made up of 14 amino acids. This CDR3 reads CASTKGGRSHEQYF. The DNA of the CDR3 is TGTGCCAGCACCAAGGGGGGGAGGAGCCACGAGCAGTACTTC.

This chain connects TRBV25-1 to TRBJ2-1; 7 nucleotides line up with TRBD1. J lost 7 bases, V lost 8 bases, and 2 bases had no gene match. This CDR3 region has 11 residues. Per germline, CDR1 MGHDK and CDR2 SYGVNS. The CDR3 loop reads CASQGVNEQFF. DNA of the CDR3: TGTGCCAGCCAGGGGGTAAATGAGCAGTTCTTC.

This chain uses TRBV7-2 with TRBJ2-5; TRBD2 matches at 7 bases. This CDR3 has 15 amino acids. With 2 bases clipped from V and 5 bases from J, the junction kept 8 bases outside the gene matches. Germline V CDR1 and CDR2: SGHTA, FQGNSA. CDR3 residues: CASSLTGGGYETQYF. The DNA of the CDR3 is TGTGCCAGCAGCTTAACGGGAGGAGGGTATGAGACCCAGTACTTC.

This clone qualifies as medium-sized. The DNA for the CDR3 is TGCGCCAGCTCAACCAGCGGGAGTAGCTACGAGCAGTACTTC. This translates into CASSTSGSSYEQYF. This chain connects TRBV5-1 to TRBJ2-7, with 8 positions matching TRBD2. The CDR3 has 14 amino acids. Germline CDR1 is SGHRS and CDR2 is YFSETQ. The trim removed 7 bases at V and 3 bases at J, leaving 9 bases unmatched.

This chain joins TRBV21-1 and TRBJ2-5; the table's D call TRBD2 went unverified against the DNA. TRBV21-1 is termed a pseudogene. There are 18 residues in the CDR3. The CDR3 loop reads CASTKAPASGSGGETQYF. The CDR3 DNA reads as TGTGCCAGCACCAAAGCTCCTGCTTCCGGTAGCGGTGGAGAGACCCAGTACTTC.